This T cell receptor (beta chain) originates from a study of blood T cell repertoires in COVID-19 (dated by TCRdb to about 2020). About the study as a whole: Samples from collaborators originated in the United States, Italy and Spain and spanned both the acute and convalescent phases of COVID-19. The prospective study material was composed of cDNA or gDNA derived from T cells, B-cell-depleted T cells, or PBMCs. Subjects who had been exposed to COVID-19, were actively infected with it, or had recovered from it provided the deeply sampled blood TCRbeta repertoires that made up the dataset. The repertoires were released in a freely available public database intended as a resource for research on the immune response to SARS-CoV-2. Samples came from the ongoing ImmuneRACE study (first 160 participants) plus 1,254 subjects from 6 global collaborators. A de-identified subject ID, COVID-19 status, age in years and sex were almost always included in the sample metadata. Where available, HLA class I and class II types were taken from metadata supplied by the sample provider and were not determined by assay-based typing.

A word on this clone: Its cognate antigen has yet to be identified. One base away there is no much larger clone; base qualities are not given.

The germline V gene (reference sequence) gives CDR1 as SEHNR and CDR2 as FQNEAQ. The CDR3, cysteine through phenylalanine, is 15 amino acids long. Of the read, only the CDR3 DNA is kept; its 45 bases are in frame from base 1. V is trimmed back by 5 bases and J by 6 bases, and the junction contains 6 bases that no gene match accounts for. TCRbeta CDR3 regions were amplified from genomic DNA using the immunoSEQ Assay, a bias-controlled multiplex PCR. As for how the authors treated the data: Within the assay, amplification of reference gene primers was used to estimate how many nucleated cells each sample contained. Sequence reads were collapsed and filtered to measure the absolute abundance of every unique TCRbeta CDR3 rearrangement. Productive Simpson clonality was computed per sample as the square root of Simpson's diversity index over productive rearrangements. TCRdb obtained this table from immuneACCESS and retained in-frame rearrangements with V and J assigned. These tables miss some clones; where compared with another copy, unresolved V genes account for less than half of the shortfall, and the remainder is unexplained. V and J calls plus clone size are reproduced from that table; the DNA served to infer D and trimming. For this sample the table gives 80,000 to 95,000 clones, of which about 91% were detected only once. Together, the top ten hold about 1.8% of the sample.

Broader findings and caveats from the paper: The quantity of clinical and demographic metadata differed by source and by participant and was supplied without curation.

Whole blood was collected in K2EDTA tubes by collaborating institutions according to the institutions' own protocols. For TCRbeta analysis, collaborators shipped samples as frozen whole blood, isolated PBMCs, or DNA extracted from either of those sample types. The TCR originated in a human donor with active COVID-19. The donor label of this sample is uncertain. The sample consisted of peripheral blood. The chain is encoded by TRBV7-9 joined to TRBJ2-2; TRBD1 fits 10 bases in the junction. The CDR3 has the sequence CASSQKTGGAGELFF. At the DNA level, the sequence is TGTGCCAGCAGCCAAAAGACAGGGGGCGCCGGGGAGCTGTTTTTT.